A selection of T cell receptor beta chains follows, all from one sample in a study of shared clonotypes between healthy human individuals. Produced via immunoSEQ multiplex PCR; TCRdb's table is partial and in-frame only. The sample shows around 200,000 clones, over 50% of them seen only once. What was sequenced was memory CD4+ T cells sorted from blood. The receptors were sampled from a man between 25 and 39 years old in good health. CDR3s include the opening cysteine and the closing phenylalanine or tryptophan. The order of the fields is V gene, J gene, clone size, D gene, CDR3 protein, CDR3 DNA. D genes are given only for firm matches. Part of the rows lack a size; the others show once, few, many or a class for expanded clones.

>TRBV15|TRBJ2-3|.|TRBD2
CATSLAGVLTSSTDTQYF
TGTGCCACCAGCCTAGCGGGAGTGTTAACCTCGAGCACAGATACGCAGTATTTT
>TRBV7-2|TRBJ2-1|.|.
CASRWSASSYNEQFF
TGTGCCAGCAGGTGGTCAGCGAGCTCCTACAATGAGCAGTTCTTC
>TRBV28|TRBJ1-2|.|TRBD1
CASRDVGQGARLHGYTF
TGTGCCAGCAGGGACGTCGGACAGGGCGCCCGTTTGCATGGCTACACCTTC
>TRBV5-5|TRBJ1-3|once|.
CASSLRPQGGNTIYF
TGTGCCAGCAGCTTGAGGCCACAGGGTGGAAACACCATATATTTT
>TRBV4-3|TRBJ2-2|.|TRBD2
CASSQGWGSSGRFANTGELFF
TGCGCCAGCAGCCAAGGATGGGGCAGTAGCGGGAGGTTCGCGAACACCGGGGAGCTGTTTTTT
>TRBV7-9|TRBJ2-1|.|.
CASRRQVGLADDNEQFF
TGTGCCAGCAGAAGACAGGTCGGGCTAGCGGACGACAATGAGCAGTTCTTC
>TRBV2|TRBJ2-2|.|.
CASSYTDTGELFF
TGTGCCAGCAGCTACACGGACACCGGGGAGCTGTTTTTT
>TRBV7-2|TRBJ1-1|few|.
CASSLWRSTNTEAFF
TGTGCCAGCAGCTTATGGCGGTCGACTAACACTGAAGCTTTCTTT
>TRBV4-3|TRBJ1-1|.|TRBD1
CASSQLGQGGTEAFF
TGCGCCAGCAGCCAACTCGGACAGGGAGGCACTGAAGCTTTCTTT
>TRBV6-5|TRBJ2-7|few|TRBD2
CASSYWGGSPGEQYF
TGTGCCAGCAGTTATTGGGGGGGATCCCCGGGTGAGCAGTACTTC
>TRBV11-3|TRBJ1-5|.|.
CASSRGWKRGNQPQHF
TGTGCCAGCAGCCGGGGGTGGAAGAGGGGCAATCAGCCCCAGCATTTT
>TRBV19|TRBJ2-1|many|TRBD1
CASSEDRGPRNEQFF
TGTGCCAGTAGTGAAGACAGGGGCCCTCGGAATGAGCAGTTCTTC
>TRBV5-4|TRBJ2-7|.|.
CASSPRQASSYEQYF
TGTGCCAGCAGTCCGAGACAGGCCAGCTCCTACGAGCAGTACTTC
>TRBV20-1|TRBJ1-1|.|.
CSASQVEAFF
TGCAGTGCTAGCCAAGTTGAAGCTTTCTTT
>TRBV6-1|TRBJ1-4|.|.
CASREVFGEKLFF
TGTGCCAGCAGAGAGGTATTTGGTGAAAAACTGTTTTTT
>TRBV28|TRBJ1-3|.|.
CASSLSVQVRGNTIYF
TGTGCCAGCAGTTTATCTGTCCAGGTACGAGGAAACACCATATATTTT
>TRBV15|TRBJ2-3|few|TRBD2
CATKGQRGGTDTQYF
TGTGCCACCAAGGGTCAGCGGGGAGGCACAGATACGCAGTATTTT
>TRBV11-2|TRBJ1-5|.|TRBD1
CASSLGQGPQHF
TGTGCCAGCAGCTTAGGACAGGGTCCCCAGCATTTT
>TRBV6-6|TRBJ1-1|.|.
CASSLTEAFF
TGTGCCAGCAGTTTAACTGAAGCTTTCTTT
>TRBV5-6|TRBJ2-1|.|TRBD2
CASSSTLLAGGQYNEQFF
TGTGCCAGCAGTTCTACTTTATTGGCGGGAGGCCAATACAATGAGCAGTTCTTC
>TRBV7-6|TRBJ2-7|.|.
CASSFGTGYEQYF
TGTGCCAGCAGCTTTGGGACGGGCTACGAGCAGTACTTC
>TRBV28|TRBJ2-7|once|.
CASSFQDYEQYF
TGTGCCAGCAGTTTCCAGGACTACGAGCAGTACTTC
>TRBV13|TRBJ2-1|few|.
CASSFDGRNEQFF
TGTGCCAGCAGCTTTGATGGCCGCAATGAGCAGTTCTTC
>TRBV5-6|TRBJ1-1|.|TRBD1
CASSLAVGAGGFLNTEAFF
TGTGCCAGCAGCTTGGCAGTCGGGGCAGGGGGCTTCCTCAACACTGAAGCTTTCTTT
>TRBV7-9|TRBJ2-1|.|TRBD2
CASSLEGTSGNNEQFF
TGTGCCAGCAGCTTAGAAGGGACTAGCGGGAACAATGAGCAGTTCTTC
>TRBV25-1|TRBJ2-3|.|TRBD2
CASSASGLAGADTQYF
TGTGCCAGCAGTGCCTCGGGACTAGCGGGAGCAGATACGCAGTATTTT
>TRBV19|TRBJ1-3|.|.
CASSITISSGNTIYF
TGTGCCAGTAGTATAACGATAAGCTCTGGAAACACCATATATTTT
>TRBV5-1|TRBJ2-2|.|.
CASSQGSTNTGELFF
TGCGCCAGCTCCCAGGGGTCCACGAACACCGGGGAGCTGTTTTTT
>TRBV19|TRBJ2-1|few|TRBD2
CASSPSGRARNEQFF
TGTGCCAGTAGCCCGAGCGGGAGGGCCAGAAATGAGCAGTTCTTC
>TRBV7-6|TRBJ2-5|few|.
CASSSNNGRSETQYF
TGTGCCAGCAGCTCAAACAACGGGCGTTCAGAGACCCAGTACTTC
>TRBV27|TRBJ1-1|few|.
CASSLRQNTEAFF
TGTGCCAGCAGTTTACGGCAGAACACTGAAGCTTTCTTT
>TRBV28|TRBJ1-1|.|.
CASATGGIKGTEAFF
TGTGCCAGCGCCACCGGGGGGATAAAGGGCACTGAAGCTTTCTTT
>TRBV5-1|TRBJ2-3|.|TRBD2
CASSFTSGSSTDTQYF
TGCGCCAGCAGCTTTACTAGCGGATCTAGCACAGATACGCAGTATTTT
>TRBV28|TRBJ1-2|.|TRBD1
CASSFGQGAVHSYTF
TGTGCCAGCAGTTTTGGTCAGGGGGCGGTTCATAGCTACACCTTC
>TRBV11-3|TRBJ2-7|.|.
CASSLLGGHEQYF
TGTGCCAGCAGCTTACTCGGGGGTCACGAGCAGTACTTC
>TRBV7-8|TRBJ2-1|.|TRBD2
CASSTRTSGRGLYQFF
TGTGCCAGCAGCACGCGGACTAGCGGGAGGGGTCTGTACCAGTTCTTC
>TRBV28|TRBJ2-6|.|.
CASSPRVFQLSGANVLTF
TGTGCCAGCAGTCCGCGGGTCTTTCAACTCTCTGGGGCCAACGTCCTGACTTTC
>TRBV2|TRBJ2-7|.|.
CASSRDPPYEQYF
TGTGCCAGCTCCCGGGACCCGCCCTACGAGCAGTACTTC
>TRBV5-4|TRBJ1-2|.|.
CASSQFDRWENGYTF
TGTGCCAGCAGCCAATTCGACCGATGGGAGAATGGCTACACCTTC
>TRBV11-2|TRBJ1-3|.|TRBD1
CASRTGTGESGNTIYF
TGTGCCAGCAGGACCGGGACAGGGGAATCTGGAAACACCATATATTTT
>TRBV28|TRBJ2-7|.|.
CASRRVGEQYF
TGTGCCAGCCGACGTGTTGGCGAGCAGTACTTC
>TRBV6-6|TRBJ1-2|.|.
CASSYVGGRIGYTF
TGTGCCAGCAGTTACGTGGGGGGGCGCATCGGCTACACCTTC
>TRBV18|TRBJ2-1|.|TRBD1
CASSQPTGAAPGNNYNEQFF
TGTGCCAGCTCACAACCCACAGGGGCTGCCCCCGGGAATAACTACAATGAGCAGTTCTTC